The entry that follows covers one T cell receptor (beta chain) sequence. The data were taken from a study of neoadjuvant anti-PD-1 for oral cavity cancer. The CDR3 spans 15 residues. The V and J ends lost 5 bases and 6 bases respectively, with 17 bases between them. Per the germline V gene, CDR1 is MDHEN and CDR2 is SYDVKM. Assay used: immunoSEQ multiplex PCR; TCRdb lists only in-frame clones, some missing. The sample holds some 7,400 clones, around 48% seen once. The source material was tumor tissue, sampled before nivolumab (anti-PD-1) treatment. The TCR sequence derives from a person aged 35-80 years with oral cavity squamous cell carcinoma. This sequence joins TRBV28 and TRBJ1-5; tentative D call: TRBD1 (6 bases). DNA of the CDR3: TGTGCCAGCAGTCCACTTGATTTGACAGGTCAGCCCCAGCATTTT. It codes for CASSPLDLTGQPQHF.